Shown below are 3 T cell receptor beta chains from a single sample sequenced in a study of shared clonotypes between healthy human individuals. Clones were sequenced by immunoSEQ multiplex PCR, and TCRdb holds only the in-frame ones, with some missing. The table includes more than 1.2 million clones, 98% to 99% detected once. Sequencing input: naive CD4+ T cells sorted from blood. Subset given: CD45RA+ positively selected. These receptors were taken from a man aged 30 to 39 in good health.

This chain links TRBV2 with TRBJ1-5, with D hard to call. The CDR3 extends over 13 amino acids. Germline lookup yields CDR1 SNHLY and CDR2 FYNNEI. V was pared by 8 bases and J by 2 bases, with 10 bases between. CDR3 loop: CASHGSRNQPQHF. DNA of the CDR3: TGTGCCAGCCACGGGTCCCGCAATCAGCCCCAGCATTTT.

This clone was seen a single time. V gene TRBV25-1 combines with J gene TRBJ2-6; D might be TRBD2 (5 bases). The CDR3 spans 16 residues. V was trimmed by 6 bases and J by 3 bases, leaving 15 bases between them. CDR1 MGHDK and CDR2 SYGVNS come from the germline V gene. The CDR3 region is CASSPWAGVGANVLTF. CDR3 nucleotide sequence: TGTGCCAGCAGCCCTTGGGCCGGGGTTGGGGCCAACGTCCTGACTTTC.

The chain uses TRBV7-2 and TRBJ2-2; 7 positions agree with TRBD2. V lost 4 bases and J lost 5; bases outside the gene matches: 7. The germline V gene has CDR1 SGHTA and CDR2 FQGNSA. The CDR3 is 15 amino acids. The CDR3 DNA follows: TGTGCCAGCAGCTCAAGACCACTAGCGACCGGGGAGCTGTTTTTT. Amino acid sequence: CASSSRPLATGELFF. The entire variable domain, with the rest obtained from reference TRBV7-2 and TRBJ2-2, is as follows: GAGVSQSPSNKVTEKGKDVELRCDPISGHTALYWYRQSLGQGLEFLIYFQGNSAPDKSGLPSDRFSAERTGGSVSTLTIQRTQQEDSAVYLCASSSRPLATGELFFGEGSRLTVL.